This T cell receptor beta chain was obtained from a study of blood T cell repertoires in COVID-19. About the research overall: The United States, Italy and Spain supplied acute and convalescent COVID-19 samples.

Profiling relied on immunoSEQ multiplex PCR, and the TCRdb table lists in-frame clones only, not all of them. The data show some 200,000 clones, around 76% seen once. The germline V gene has CDR1 SGHDN and CDR2 FVKESK. The CDR3 totals 13 residues. V lost 5 bases, J lost 4 bases, and 4 bases stayed unmatched. The sequence derives from a woman aged 45-59 years with active or convalescent COVID-19. This rearrangement joins TRBV14 to TRBJ1-2, with 7 bases that match TRBD1. Sample: peripheral blood. CDR3 region: CASSTAGGYGYTF. CDR3 sequence (DNA): TGTGCCAGCAGCACTGCAGGGGGCTATGGCTACACCTTC.